This T cell receptor (beta chain) was documented in a study of blood T cells in healthy people across ages. It was with a sample-barcoded 5' primer and a J-beta primer mix that a second PCR of roughly 6 to 12 cycles was run. TCRdb passed the 5' RACE reads through MiXCR, listing each CDR3 protein once. The sample has hundreds of thousands of distinct CDR3 sequences, about 30% seen once. Germline V gene sequence: CDR1 KGHSH, CDR2 LQKENI. CDR3 length: 16 residues. This clonotype showed up just once. The sequenced sample consisted of blood. The chain is built from TRBV18 and TRBJ2-7; D gene uncertain. The DNA matches TRBJ2-4 better at its end, which makes the J call doubtful. The sequence was collected from a woman of 80 years or more in good health. CDR3 region: CASSQASRSLGNIQYF. CDR3 in DNA: TGTGCCAGCTCACAGGCTAGTCGTTCTTTGGGAAACATTCAGTACTTC.